The rows below give T cell receptor beta chains drawn from one sample of a study of response to subunit inactivated influenza vaccine. MiXCR was run by TCRdb on the RT-PCR reads, yielding one entry per CDR3 protein. The table records some 640,000 distinct CDR3 sequences, approximately 13% of them present only once. The sample consisted of PBMCs from blood, taken 14 days before vaccination. Receptors were obtained from a middle-aged man who received an inactivated influenza vaccine. Each CDR3 is given with its conserved first and last residue. A D gene is named only where the DNA matches it firmly. Size values are once, few and many counts, or a class for expanded clones, and some rows have none.

cdr3_aa: CASRYQGAPTDTQYF
cdr3_nt: TGCGCCAGCAGATACCAGGGGGCGCCCACAGATACGCAGTATTTT
clone_size: few
j_call: TRBJ2-3
d_call: TRBD1
v_call: TRBV5-1

cdr3_aa: CAWSGYGNQPQHF
cdr3_nt: TGTGCCTGGAGTGGATACGGCAATCAGCCCCAGCATTTT
clone_size: NA
j_call: TRBJ1-5
d_call: NA
v_call: TRBV30

cdr3_aa: CASSLTGVGAEAFF
cdr3_nt: TGCGCCAGCAGCCTGACCGGGGTAGGAGCTGAAGCTTTCTTT
clone_size: NA
j_call: TRBJ1-1
d_call: NA
v_call: TRBV5-1

cdr3_aa: CASSFLGQSKGDTQYF
cdr3_nt: TGTGCCAGCAGCTTCCTGGGACAGTCCAAGGGGGATACGCAGTATTTT
clone_size: few
j_call: TRBJ2-3
d_call: TRBD1
v_call: TRBV7-9

cdr3_aa: CASSLNPGDTADTQYF
cdr3_nt: TGTGCCAGCAGCTTAAATCCGGGGGACACGGCAGATACGCAGTATTTT
clone_size: NA
j_call: TRBJ2-3
d_call: NA
v_call: TRBV7-2

cdr3_aa: CSATRQGYTEAFF
cdr3_nt: TGCAGTGCTACCCGACAGGGGTACACTGAAGCTTTCTTT
clone_size: NA
j_call: TRBJ1-1
d_call: TRBD1
v_call: TRBV20-1

cdr3_aa: CASSQAPWGSSGLQETQYF
cdr3_nt: TGTGCCAGCAGCCAAGCCCCCTGGGGATCTAGCGGGCTCCAAGAGACCCAGTACTTC
clone_size: NA
j_call: TRBJ2-5
d_call: TRBD2
v_call: TRBV14

cdr3_aa: CSARGPGVNEKLFF
cdr3_nt: TGCAGTGCTAGAGGTCCAGGGGTGAATGAAAAACTGTTTTTT
clone_size: many
j_call: TRBJ1-4
d_call: NA
v_call: TRBV20-1

cdr3_aa: CASSTGQGKLFF
cdr3_nt: TGTGCCAGCTCAACGGGACAGGGCAAACTGTTTTTT
clone_size: few
j_call: TRBJ1-4
d_call: TRBD1
v_call: TRBV18

cdr3_aa: CATSRRTGPYEQYF
cdr3_nt: TGTGCCACCAGCCGACGGACAGGGCCCTACGAGCAGTACTTC
clone_size: NA
j_call: TRBJ2-7
d_call: TRBD1
v_call: TRBV15

cdr3_aa: CASSFKAEQFF
cdr3_nt: TGTGCCAGCAGTTTCAAGGCTGAGCAGTTCTTC
clone_size: few
j_call: TRBJ2-1
d_call: NA
v_call: TRBV12-3/TRBV12-4

cdr3_aa: CATSRGDGPYEQYF
cdr3_nt: TGTGCCACCAGCAGAGGTGACGGGCCCTACGAGCAGTACTTC
clone_size: NA
j_call: TRBJ2-7
d_call: NA
v_call: TRBV15

cdr3_aa: CASTLFPLNTGELFF
cdr3_nt: TGTGCCAGCACCCTCTTTCCGTTGAACACCGGGGAGCTGTTTTTT
clone_size: NA
j_call: TRBJ2-2
d_call: NA
v_call: TRBV5-6

cdr3_aa: CSARMAPRGYEQYF
cdr3_nt: TGCAGTGCTAGAATGGCCCCTCGGGGCTACGAGCAGTACTTC
clone_size: few
j_call: TRBJ2-7
d_call: NA
v_call: TRBV20-1

cdr3_aa: CSAAGDGYEQYF
cdr3_nt: TGCAGCGCAGCGGGAGACGGGTACGAGCAGTACTTC
clone_size: few
j_call: TRBJ2-7
d_call: TRBD2
v_call: TRBV29-1

cdr3_aa: CASSFSPDSSYEQYF
cdr3_nt: TGTGCCAGCAGTTTCTCACCGGACAGCTCCTACGAGCAGTACTTC
clone_size: few
j_call: TRBJ2-7
d_call: NA
v_call: TRBV27

cdr3_aa: CASSPVAGTSGQYF
cdr3_nt: TGTGCCAGCAGTCCTGTGGCGGGGACCTCGGGGCAGTACTTC
clone_size: NA
j_call: TRBJ2-7
d_call: NA
v_call: TRBV6-1

cdr3_aa: CASSLDLAGRETQYF
cdr3_nt: TGTGCCAGCAGCTTAGACCTAGCGGGCCGGGAGACCCAGTACTTC
clone_size: few
j_call: TRBJ2-5
d_call: TRBD2
v_call: TRBV7-2

cdr3_aa: CASSQILYDTEAFF
cdr3_nt: TGTGCCAGCAGCCAAATATTGTACGACACTGAAGCTTTCTTT
clone_size: few
j_call: TRBJ1-1
d_call: NA
v_call: TRBV4-2

cdr3_aa: CASRGTSGGSYEQYF
cdr3_nt: TGTGCCAGCAGGGGTACTAGCGGGGGATCCTACGAGCAGTACTTC
clone_size: many
j_call: TRBJ2-7
d_call: TRBD2
v_call: TRBV28

cdr3_aa: CASSPSGIPYNSPLHF
cdr3_nt: TGCGCCAGCAGCCCATCAGGGATCCCCTATAATTCACCCCTCCACTTT
clone_size: NA
j_call: TRBJ1-6
d_call: NA
v_call: TRBV4-3

cdr3_aa: CSAPRPSTDTQYF
cdr3_nt: TGCAGTGCTCCCAGACCTAGCACAGATACGCAGTATTTT
clone_size: many
j_call: TRBJ2-3
d_call: NA
v_call: TRBV20-1

cdr3_aa: CASSQDGTLATQYF
cdr3_nt: TGTGCCAGCAGCCAAGATGGGACACTGGCTACCCAGTACTTC
clone_size: few
j_call: TRBJ2-5
d_call: NA
v_call: TRBV4-2

cdr3_aa: CASSLSPGTFNEQFF
cdr3_nt: TGTGCCAGCAGCCTATCCCCCGGGACCTTCAATGAGCAGTTCTTC
clone_size: NA
j_call: TRBJ2-1
d_call: NA
v_call: TRBV4-2

cdr3_aa: CAWSVAGGNEQYF
cdr3_nt: TGTGCCTGGAGTGTTGCGGGAGGGAACGAGCAGTACTTC
clone_size: NA
j_call: TRBJ2-7
d_call: TRBD2
v_call: TRBV30

cdr3_aa: CSVDQFSGTPNYGYTF
cdr3_nt: TGCAGCGTTGATCAGTTTTCAGGGACCCCTAACTATGGCTACACCTTC
clone_size: NA
j_call: TRBJ1-2
d_call: NA
v_call: TRBV29-1

cdr3_aa: CASSQVNWYEQYF
cdr3_nt: TGTGCCAGCAGCCAAGTCAATTGGTACGAGCAGTACTTC
clone_size: NA
j_call: TRBJ2-7
d_call: NA
v_call: TRBV14

cdr3_aa: CASSFGTRDKLFF
cdr3_nt: TGTGCCAGCAGTTTCGGGACCCGCGATAAACTGTTTTTT
clone_size: once
j_call: TRBJ1-4
d_call: NA
v_call: TRBV27

cdr3_aa: CAISEGEYEQYF
cdr3_nt: TGTGCCATCAGTGAAGGGGAATACGAGCAGTACTTC
clone_size: few
j_call: TRBJ2-7
d_call: NA
v_call: TRBV10-3

cdr3_aa: CASSLGPGPNSYEQYF
cdr3_nt: TGTGCCAGCAGCTTAGGGCCGGGCCCTAACTCCTACGAGCAGTACTTC
clone_size: few
j_call: TRBJ2-7
d_call: NA
v_call: TRBV7-2

cdr3_aa: CASSFSGRETQYF
cdr3_nt: TGTGCCAGCAGCTTCTCAGGGAGAGAGACCCAGTACTTC
clone_size: many
j_call: TRBJ2-5
d_call: NA
v_call: TRBV12-3/TRBV12-4

cdr3_aa: CSARDNRRGLYNEQFF
cdr3_nt: TGCAGTGCTAGAGATAATCGGCGGGGATTATACAATGAGCAGTTCTTC
clone_size: NA
j_call: TRBJ2-1
d_call: NA
v_call: TRBV20-1

cdr3_aa: CASSPRQVLGTF
cdr3_nt: TGTGCCAGCAGTCCTCGACAGGTCCTGGGCACCTTC
clone_size: NA
j_call: TRBJ1-2
d_call: NA
v_call: TRBV2

cdr3_aa: CASSPGQGKTQPQHF
cdr3_nt: TGTGCCAGCAGCCCCGGACAGGGTAAGACTCAGCCCCAGCATTTT
clone_size: NA
j_call: TRBJ1-5
d_call: TRBD1
v_call: TRBV6-1

cdr3_aa: CASSLQGTSNQSQHF
cdr3_nt: TGTGCCAGCAGCTTACAGGGGACTAGCAATCAGTCCCAGCATTTT
clone_size: NA
j_call: TRBJ1-5
d_call: NA
v_call: TRBV7-2

cdr3_aa: CASSREPNEKLFF
cdr3_nt: TGCGCCAGCAGCAGGGAACCGAATGAAAAACTGTTTTTT
clone_size: few
j_call: TRBJ1-4
d_call: NA
v_call: TRBV5-1

cdr3_aa: CASSQVAGSYEQYF
cdr3_nt: TGTGCCAGCAGCCAAGTTGCAGGGTCCTACGAGCAGTACTTC
clone_size: many
j_call: TRBJ2-7
d_call: NA
v_call: TRBV4-2

cdr3_aa: CASSQDGRGRRETQYF
cdr3_nt: TGCGCCAGCAGCCAAGACGGCAGGGGGCGCCGGGAGACCCAGTACTTC
clone_size: NA
j_call: TRBJ2-5
d_call: TRBD1
v_call: TRBV4-3

cdr3_aa: CASSFSGVRDTQYF
cdr3_nt: TGTGCCAGCAGTTTTAGTGGGGTGAGGGATACGCAGTATTTT
clone_size: few
j_call: TRBJ2-3
d_call: NA
v_call: TRBV12-3/TRBV12-4

cdr3_aa: CASSWGNAGMETQYF
cdr3_nt: TGCGCCAGCAGCTGGGGAAACGCGGGGATGGAGACCCAGTACTTC
clone_size: many
j_call: TRBJ2-5
d_call: NA
v_call: TRBV5-1